This T cell receptor (beta chain) was identified during a study of T cells after somatic rescue of genetic block. This table comes from immunoSEQ multiplex PCR, and its TCRdb copy is limited to in-frame clones, with some not included. This table has approximately 88,000 clones, 80% to 90% appearing once. The germline V gene encodes CDR1 SQVTM and CDR2 ANQGSEA. The CDR3 has 12 residues. V lost 6 bases to trimming and J lost 3 bases; unmatched junction nucleotides: 4. The receptor's source is a woman under 30. This chain connects TRBV29-1 to TRBJ1-1, with 7 bases lining up with TRBD1. Input material: peripheral blood mononuclear cells (PBMCs). The CDR3, as DNA: TGCAGCGTGGCAACAGGGGACACTGAAGCTTTCTTT. Its protein is CSVATGDTEAFF.